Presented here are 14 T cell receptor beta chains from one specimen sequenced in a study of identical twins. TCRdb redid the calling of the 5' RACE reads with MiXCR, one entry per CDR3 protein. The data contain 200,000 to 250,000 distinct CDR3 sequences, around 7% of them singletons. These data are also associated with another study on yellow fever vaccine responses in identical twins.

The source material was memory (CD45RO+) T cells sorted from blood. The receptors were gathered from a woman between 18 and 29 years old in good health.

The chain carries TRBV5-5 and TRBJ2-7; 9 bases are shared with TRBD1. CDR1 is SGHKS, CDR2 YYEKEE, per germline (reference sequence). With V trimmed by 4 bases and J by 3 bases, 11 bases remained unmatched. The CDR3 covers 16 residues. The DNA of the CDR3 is TGTGCCAGCAGCACCAAGGGGGGACAGGGAATCTACGAGCAGTACTTC. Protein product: CASSTKGGQGIYEQYF.

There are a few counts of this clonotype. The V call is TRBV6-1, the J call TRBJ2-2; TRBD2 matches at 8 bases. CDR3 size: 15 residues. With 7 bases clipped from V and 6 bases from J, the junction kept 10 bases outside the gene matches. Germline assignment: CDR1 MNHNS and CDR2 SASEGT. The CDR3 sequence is CASTLAGPLPGELFF. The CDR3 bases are TGTGCCAGCACCTTAGCGGGACCTTTACCCGGGGAGCTGTTTTTT.

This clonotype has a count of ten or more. CDR3 residues: CASSLHGTSGLNEQFF. The CDR3 nucleotides are TGTGCCAGCAGCTTACATGGGACTAGCGGTTTAAATGAGCAGTTCTTC. The gene calls are TRBV7-9 and TRBJ2-1; 11 bases map to TRBD2. Per germline, CDR1 SEHNR and CDR2 FQNEAQ (reference sequence). The CDR3 is 16 amino acids. After removal of 2 bases from V and 7 bases from J, the junction contained 7 bases not matched to a gene.

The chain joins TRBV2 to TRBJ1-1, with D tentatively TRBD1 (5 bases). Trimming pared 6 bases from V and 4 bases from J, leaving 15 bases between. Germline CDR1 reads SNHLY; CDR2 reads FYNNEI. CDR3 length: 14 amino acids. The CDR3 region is CASREGAGGTEAFF. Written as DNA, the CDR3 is TGTGCCAGCAGAGAGGGCGCCGGGGGCACTGAAGCTTTCTTT.

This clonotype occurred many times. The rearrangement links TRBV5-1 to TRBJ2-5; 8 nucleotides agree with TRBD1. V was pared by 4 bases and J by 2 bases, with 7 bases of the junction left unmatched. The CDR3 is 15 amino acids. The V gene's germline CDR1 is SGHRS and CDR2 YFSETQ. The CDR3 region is CASSTGTGRQETQYF. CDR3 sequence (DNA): TGCGCCAGCAGCACGGGGACAGGAAGACAAGAGACCCAGTACTTC.

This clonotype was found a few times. The CDR3 here is CASSPTYTDTQYF. For the CDR3, the DNA is TGTGCCAGCAGTCCTACTTACACAGATACGCAGTATTTT. The rearrangement joins TRBV27 to TRBJ2-3, with no clear D. Germline V gives CDR1 MNHEY, CDR2 SMNVEV (reference sequence). The CDR3 covers 13 residues. The germline V and J ends were trimmed by 5 bases and 2 bases, with 8 bases remaining between them.

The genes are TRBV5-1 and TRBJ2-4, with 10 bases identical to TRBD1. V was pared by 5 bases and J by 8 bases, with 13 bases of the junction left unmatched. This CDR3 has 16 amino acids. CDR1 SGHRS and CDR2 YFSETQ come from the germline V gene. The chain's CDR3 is CASSSSGTGVSDIQYF. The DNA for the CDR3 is TGCGCCAGCAGTTCGTCCGGGACAGGGGTTTCGGACATTCAGTACTTC.

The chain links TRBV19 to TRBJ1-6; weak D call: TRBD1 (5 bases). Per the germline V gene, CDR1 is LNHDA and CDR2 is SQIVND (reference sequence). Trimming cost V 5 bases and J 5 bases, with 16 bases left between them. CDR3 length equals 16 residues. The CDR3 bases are TGTGCCAGTAGTGACAGTCCTAGGAGAGATAATTCACCCCTCCACTTT. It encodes CASSDSPRRDNSPLHF.

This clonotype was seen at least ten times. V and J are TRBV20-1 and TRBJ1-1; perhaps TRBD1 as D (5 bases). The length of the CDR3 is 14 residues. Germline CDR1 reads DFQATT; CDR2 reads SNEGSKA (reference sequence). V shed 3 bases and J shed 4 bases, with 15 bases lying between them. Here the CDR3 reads CSASLGRRATEAFF. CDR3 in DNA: TGCAGTGCTAGTCTGGGACGGCGTGCCACTGAAGCTTTCTTT.

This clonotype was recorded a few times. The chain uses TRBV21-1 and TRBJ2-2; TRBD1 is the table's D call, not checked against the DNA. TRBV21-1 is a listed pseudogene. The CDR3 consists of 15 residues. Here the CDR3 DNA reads TGTGCCAGCAGCGAGGGGACCGAGAACACCGGGGAGCTGTTTTTT. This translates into CASSEGTENTGELFF.

Here the CDR3 reads CATSDVTRGVNTGELFF. DNA of the CDR3: TGTGCCACCAGTGATGTTACCCGTGGGGTTAACACCGGGGAGCTGTTTTTT. The chain links TRBV24-1 to TRBJ2-2; D gene uncertain. CDR1 and CDR2 (germline): KGHDR, SFDVKD. Trimming removed 3 bases from V and 2 bases from J, with 15 bases in between. This CDR3 spans 17 amino acids.

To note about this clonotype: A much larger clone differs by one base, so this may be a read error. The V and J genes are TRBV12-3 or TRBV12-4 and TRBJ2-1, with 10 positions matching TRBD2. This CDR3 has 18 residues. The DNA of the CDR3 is TGTACCATCTGTTTAGCTCTAAGCGGGGGGGGCTCCTACAATGAGCAGTTCTTC. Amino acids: CTICLALSGGGSYNEQFF.

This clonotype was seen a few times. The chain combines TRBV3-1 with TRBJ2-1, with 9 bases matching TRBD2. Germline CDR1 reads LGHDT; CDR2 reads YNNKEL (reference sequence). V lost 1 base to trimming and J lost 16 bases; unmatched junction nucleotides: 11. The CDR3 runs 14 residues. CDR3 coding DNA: TGTGCCAGCAGCCAAGGGCGATGGGGGACTAGCTTATTCTTC. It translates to CASSQGRWGTSLFF.

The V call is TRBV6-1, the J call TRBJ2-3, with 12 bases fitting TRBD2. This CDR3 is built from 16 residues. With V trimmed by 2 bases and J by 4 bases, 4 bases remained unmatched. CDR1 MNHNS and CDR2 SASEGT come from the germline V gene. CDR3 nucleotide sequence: TGTGCCAGCAGTGAACTAGCGGGAGGGCCCCCAGATACGCAGTATTTT. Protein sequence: CASSELAGGPPDTQYF.